This T cell receptor beta chain was sequenced during a study of early T cells in non-severe SARS-CoV-2 infection. Findings and limits, study-wide: Matching against VDJdb likely underestimated virus-specific expansions, favoring anti-spike CD8.

Each single cDNA molecule received a unique molecular identifier. TCRdb reprocessed the 5' RACE reads with MiXCR, giving one entry per CDR3 protein. The sample includes tens of thousands of distinct CDR3 sequences, over 5% seen only once; the top ten take about 7.8%. Between the trimmed V and J ends, which lost 1 base and 0 bases, there was a span of 10 bases. This CDR3 contains 15 residues. Looked up from germline, CDR1 is SGHTA and CDR2 is FQGNSA. This clonotype was recorded many times. Its antigen is still unknown. This receptor was taken from an adult who was a healthcare worker with PCR-confirmed SARS-CoV-2 infection or an uninfected control (not recorded which). The rearrangement links TRBV7-2 to TRBJ2-7; tentative D call: TRBD1 (5 bases). The sequenced material came from whole blood. The CDR3 is CASSLVQAHSYEQYF. CDR3 DNA sequence: TGTGCCAGCAGCTTAGTACAGGCTCACTCCTACGAGCAGTACTTC.